These T cell receptor beta chains were read from a single sample in a study of identical twins. TCRdb re-derived calls from the 5' RACE reads in MiXCR, one entry per CDR3 protein. The table shows hundreds of thousands of distinct CDR3 sequences, with 6% to 8.5% occurring only once. These same records also appear under a second study, on yellow fever vaccine responses in identical twins.

The sequencing sample was made of CD8+ T cells sorted from blood. These receptors originate from a woman younger than 35 in good health. Each CDR3 is given with its conserved first and last residue. The D gene is left open where the match is weak. Clone size is shown for a subset of rows, as once, few, many or a class of expanded clone.

d_call j_call v_call clone_size cdr3_aa cdr3_nt
NA TRBJ1-1 TRBV5-1 NA CASNNMNTEAFF TGCGCCAGCAACAATATGAACACTGAAGCTTTCTTT
NA TRBJ2-3 TRBV14 few CASSQAYTDTQYF TGTGCCAGCAGCCAAGCCTACACAGATACGCAGTATTTT
NA TRBJ2-6 TRBV3-1 few CASSQDPRISSGANVLTF TGTGCCAGCAGCCAAGATCCCCGAATAAGCTCTGGGGCCAACGTCCTGACTTTC
NA TRBJ1-5 TRBV7-9 many CASSVTGEQPQHF TGTGCCAGCAGCGTAACTGGAGAGCAGCCCCAGCATTTT
TRBD1 TRBJ2-6 TRBV14 many CASSQRQGAGANVLTF TGTGCCAGCAGCCAAAGACAGGGGGCTGGGGCCAACGTCCTGACTTTC
TRBD2 TRBJ2-1 TRBV12-3/TRBV12-4 few CASSGLANEQFF TGTGCCAGCAGTGGACTAGCCAATGAGCAGTTCTTC
NA TRBJ1-1 TRBV3-1 NA CASSQDQTGMNTEAFF TGTGCCAGCAGCCAAGATCAAACAGGGATGAACACTGAAGCTTTCTTT
NA TRBJ1-4 TRBV9 few CASSASGSFPNEKLFF TGTGCCAGCAGCGCCTCCGGGAGTTTCCCTAATGAAAAACTGTTTTTT
TRBD1 TRBJ1-5 TRBV2 NA CASSGSPGQGGQPQHF TGTGCCAGCAGTGGTTCCCCGGGACAGGGAGGTCAGCCCCAGCATTTT
NA TRBJ2-5 TRBV27 many CASSLSKSARKETQYF TGTGCCAGCAGTTTATCGAAGTCCGCAAGGAAGGAGACCCAGTACTTC
TRBD1 TRBJ1-2 TRBV20-1 many CSARDDRDSNGYTF TGCAGTGCTAGAGATGACCGGGACAGTAACGGCTACACCTTC
TRBD1 TRBJ2-5 TRBV20-1 few CSARDGLWDSRQETQYF TGCAGTGCTAGAGATGGTTTATGGGACAGTAGACAAGAGACCCAGTACTTC
NA TRBJ2-1 TRBV7-6 many CASSILASNEQFF TGTGCCAGCAGTATTCTGGCGAGCAATGAGCAGTTCTTC
TRBD1 TRBJ1-1 TRBV7-6 NA CASSQGTGLGAFF TGTGCCAGCAGCCAGGGGACAGGCCTCGGAGCTTTCTTT
TRBD1 TRBJ1-1 TRBV6-5 many CASSYQDRENTEAFF TGTGCCAGCAGTTACCAGGACAGGGAGAACACTGAAGCTTTCTTT
NA TRBJ2-5 TRBV28 many CASRTDLSSGQETQYF TGTGCCAGTAGGACTGATCTATCTTCGGGACAAGAGACCCAGTACTTC
TRBD1 TRBJ1-1 TRBV13 many CASSFSETGLNTEAFF TGTGCCAGCAGCTTCTCCGAGACAGGGTTGAACACTGAAGCTTTCTTT
NA TRBJ2-1 TRBV11-2 NA CASSDIVQFF TGTGCCAGCAGCGACATTGTGCAGTTCTTC
NA TRBJ1-2 TRBV29-1 few CSVESGGLNYGYTF TGCAGCGTTGAATCGGGGGGCTTGAACTATGGCTACACCTTC
TRBD1 TRBJ2-1 TRBV2 NA CASSEASRTGNNEQFF TGTGCCAGCAGTGAAGCGTCTCGGACAGGGAACAATGAGCAGTTCTTC
NA TRBJ2-7 TRBV29-1 many CSVEEGLPSYEQYF TGCAGCGTTGAAGAGGGCCTCCCGTCCTACGAGCAGTACTTC
NA TRBJ2-3 TRBV7-6 few CASSLDFFADTQYF TGTGCCAGCAGCTTAGATTTTTTTGCAGATACGCAGTATTTT
TRBD2 TRBJ2-7 TRBV29-1 many CSVEKPGLAGERSYEQYF TGCAGCGTTGAAAAACCAGGGCTAGCGGGAGAGCGCTCCTACGAGCAGTACTTC
NA TRBJ2-1 TRBV6-1 few CASSEATPWQSSYNEQFF TGTGCCAGCAGTGAAGCCACCCCGTGGCAGTCATCCTACAATGAGCAGTTCTTC
NA TRBJ2-3 TRBV4-2 NA CASSPRATTLTDTQYF TGTGCCAGCAGCCCAAGAGCGACAACCCTCACAGATACGCAGTATTTT
TRBD2 TRBJ2-1 TRBV4-2 NA CASSQPLRGGVNEQFF TGTGCCAGCAGCCAGCCACTGCGGGGGGGCGTCAATGAGCAGTTCTTC
TRBD2 TRBJ2-1 TRBV20-1 NA CSAVPGLAGTYNEQFF TGCAGTGCTGTCCCGGGACTAGCGGGAACCTACAATGAGCAGTTCTTC
NA TRBJ2-3 TRBV27 many CASSHYWGDTDTQYF TGTGCCAGCAGTCATTATTGGGGGGACACAGATACGCAGTATTTT
NA TRBJ1-5 TRBV12-3/TRBV12-4 few CASSSWNQPQHF TGTGCCAGCAGTTCCTGGAATCAGCCCCAGCATTTT
NA TRBJ2-5 TRBV10-3 many CAISEREGAQYF TGTGCCATCAGTGAGCGAGAAGGGGCCCAGTACTTC
TRBD1 TRBJ2-7 TRBV10-3 many CAISPTGSEQYF TGTGCCATCAGCCCGACAGGGTCCGAGCAGTACTTC
NA TRBJ1-1 TRBV12-3/TRBV12-4 many CASSFPGEAFF TGTGCCAGCAGTTTTCCGGGCGAAGCTTTCTTT
TRBD2 TRBJ2-5 TRBV5-5 NA CASSLAGSGGPGETQYF TGTGCCAGCAGCTTGGCTGGTAGCGGGGGCCCGGGGGAGACCCAGTACTTC
NA TRBJ2-7 TRBV7-2 many CASSFRGTPIYEQYF TGTGCCAGCAGCTTTCGCGGGACTCCAATCTACGAGCAGTACTTC
NA TRBJ2-5 TRBV5-8 NA CASLAYRNQETQYF TGTGCCAGCCTCGCATACAGAAACCAAGAGACCCAGTACTTC
NA TRBJ2-1 TRBV12-3/TRBV12-4 few CASSRPQEPTSYNEQFF TGTGCCAGCAGTCGACCGCAGGAACCGACCTCCTACAATGAGCAGTTCTTC
NA TRBJ1-6 TRBV10-3 many CAISDRGGSYNSPLHF TGTGCCATCAGTGATCGGGGGGGCTCCTATAATTCACCCCTCCACTTT
NA TRBJ2-1 TRBV9 few CASSVEGVRRVAIPEQFF TGTGCCAGCAGCGTAGAAGGCGTGCGTAGGGTTGCTATACCTGAGCAGTTCTTC
TRBD2 TRBJ2-1 TRBV9 NA CASSVGGGAGNEQFF TGTGCCAGCAGCGTAGGCGGGGGGGCCGGCAATGAGCAGTTCTTC
NA TRBJ2-1 TRBV7-8 few CASSQLSSSYNEQFF TGTGCCAGCAGCCAATTGTCAAGCTCCTACAATGAGCAGTTCTTC
TRBD1 TRBJ1-1 TRBV4-1 many CASEPGQGIGTEAFF TGCGCCAGCGAACCGGGACAGGGGATCGGCACTGAAGCTTTCTTT
TRBD2 TRBJ2-5 TRBV15 many CATSGGLASQETQYF TGTGCCACCAGCGGAGGACTAGCGAGCCAAGAGACCCAGTACTTC
TRBD2 TRBJ2-7 TRBV5-1 few CASSFGTSTSNEQYF TGCGCCAGCAGCTTTGGGACTAGCACCTCCAACGAGCAGTACTTC
NA TRBJ1-5 TRBV5-5 many CASSPAPGPPDQPQHF TGTGCCAGCAGCCCGGCGCCGGGACCGCCAGATCAGCCCCAGCATTTT
TRBD2 TRBJ2-1 TRBV6-5 few CASSSLGGRAYNEQFF TGTGCCAGCAGTTCCCTCGGCGGGAGGGCGTACAATGAGCAGTTCTTC
NA TRBJ2-3 TRBV5-1 many CASSFSRAGTDTQYF TGCGCCAGCAGCTTTTCTCGAGCCGGCACAGATACGCAGTATTTT
TRBD1 TRBJ1-3 TRBV7-9 few CASSSTGGGNTIYF TGTGCCAGCAGCTCGACAGGGGGTGGAAACACCATATATTTT
NA TRBJ2-1 TRBV4-1 many CASSQGSANEQFF TGCGCCAGCAGCCAAGGGTCTGCGAATGAGCAGTTCTTC